The 24 T cell receptor beta chains reported below all come from one sample, sequenced in a study of T cells in Graves' hyperthyroidism and ophthalmopathy. Amplified TCR beta CDR3 regions came from RNA transcripts. Carried out on the TCR CDR3, a first-round RT-PCR used the HTBI primer set. TCRdb re-analysed the multiplex PCR reads in MiXCR, keeping a single row per CDR3 protein. The table includes fewer than 900,000 distinct CDR3 sequences, less than 20% detected once. Input material: blood. Source of these receptors: a man aged 18 to 30 with Graves' hyperthyroidism.

The table lists this clonotype with a few counts. The gene calls are TRBV6-1 and TRBJ1-5; D gene uncertain. Trimming removed 6 bases at V and 0 bases at J, with 12 bases between. The length of the CDR3 is 15 residues. Germline V gene lookup returns CDR1 MNHNS and CDR2 SASEGT. The DNA for the CDR3 is TGTGCCAGCAGCGACGAATCCTATAGCAATCAGCCCCAGCATTTT. This translates into CASSDESYSNQPQHF.

This rearrangement joins TRBV28 to TRBJ2-1; TRBD2 matches 11 bases. The J segment lost 3 bases and the V segment lost 7 bases, leaving 5 bases of the junction unmatched. This CDR3 spans 15 amino acids. Germline values: CDR1 MDHEN, CDR2 SYDVKM. CDR3 sequence reads: CASNLLAGDYNEQFF. The CDR3 DNA reads as TGTGCCAGCAACCTACTAGCGGGAGACTACAATGAGCAGTTCTTC.

In this sample, this clonotype turned up many times. CDR3 DNA sequence: TGCAGTGCTAACCAGGGGGCTTACGGCAAAAACATTCAGTACTTC. This sequence encodes CSANQGAYGKNIQYF. The chain employs TRBV20-1 and TRBJ2-4; the match to TRBD1 covers 8 bases. V shed 4 bases, J shed 3 bases, and the junction held 8 bases outside the gene matches. CDR1 DFQATT and CDR2 SNEGSKA come from the germline V gene (reference sequence). This CDR3 spans 15 amino acids.

There are a few counts of this clonotype. The rearrangement links TRBV9 to TRBJ1-2, with D possibly being TRBD1 (6 bases). V was shortened by 2 bases and J by 3 bases, with 8 bases between the two germline ends. The CDR3 spans 13 residues. The germline V gene encodes CDR1 SGDLS and CDR2 YYNGEE. In nucleotides, the CDR3 is TGTGCCAGCAGCGTCGGACAGCACTATGGCTACACCTTC. Amino acids: CASSVGQHYGYTF. The full variable domain, in which reference TRBV9 and TRBJ1-2 provide the parts outside the CDR3, is DSGVTQTPKHLITATGQRVTLRCSPRSGDLSVYWYQQSLDQGLQFLIQYYNGEERAKGNILERFSAQQFPDLHSELNLSSLELGDSALYFCASSVGQHYGYTFGSGTRLTVV.

The J gene is TRBJ1-6, the V gene TRBV12-3 or TRBV12-4, with a weak D call TRBD1 (5 bases). The CDR3 spans 17 residues. V lost 1 base, J lost 7 bases, and 17 bases lay in between. This chain's CDR3 is CASSLELGRRRNSPLHF. CDR3 coding DNA: TGTGCCAGCAGTTTAGAGCTGGGACGACGCCGGAATTCACCCCTCCACTTT.

This clonotype has just a few counts. V is TRBV7-9 and J is TRBJ2-7; unclear D gene. V shed 3 bases and J shed 0 bases, with 9 bases lying between them. CDR1 is SEHNR and CDR2 is FQNEAQ in the germline V gene (reference sequence). This CDR3 is 14 amino acids long. The CDR3 region has the DNA TGTGCCAGCAGCTTCTCCCCAAGCTCCTACGAGCAGTACTTC. Translating gives CASSFSPSSYEQYF. Using reference TRBV7-9 and TRBJ2-7 for the parts outside the CDR3, the full variable domain is DTGVSQNPRHKITKRGQNVTFRCDPISEHNRLYWYRQTLGQGPEFLTYFQNEAQLEKSRLLSDRFSAERPKGSFSTLEIQRTEQGDSAMYLCASSFSPSSYEQYFGPGTRLTVT.

This rearrangement joins TRBV29-1 to TRBJ2-1; 8 bases agree with TRBD2. The CDR3 has 14 residues. The germline V gene has CDR1 SQVTM and CDR2 ANQGSEA. V was clipped by 3 bases and J by 2 bases; unmatched bases: 3. CDR3 DNA: TGCAGCGTTGACGAAGCGGGAGCCTACAATGAGCAGTTCTTC. The encoded protein is CSVDEAGAYNEQFF.

A few counts support this clonotype. The V and J genes are TRBV6-4 and TRBJ1-5; 8 nucleotides match TRBD1. This CDR3 is built from 17 residues. V was pared by 7 bases and J by 3 bases, with 14 bases of the junction left unmatched. Germline loops: CDR1 MRHNA, CDR2 SNTAGT. The CDR3 region has the DNA TGTGCCAGCACCCTCGGGGGGACAGGATATTACAATCAGCCCCAGCATTTT. Translated: CASTLGGTGYYNQPQHF.

This clonotype was counted a few times. The chain is built from TRBV20-1 and TRBJ2-2; 7 bases align to TRBD2. Per germline, CDR1 DFQATT and CDR2 SNEGSKA (reference sequence). The V and J ends lost 6 bases and 3 bases, in that order; junction bases with no gene match: 4. CDR3 length: 13 residues. This chain's CDR3 is CSAREFDTGELFF. DNA for the CDR3: TGCAGTGCGCGGGAGTTCGACACCGGGGAGCTGTTTTTT.

Only a few counts were recorded for this clonotype. The chain links TRBV7-2 to TRBJ2-5; 9 bases are a match to TRBD2. The CDR3 has 13 amino acids. After removal of 2 bases from V and 9 bases from J, the junction contained 4 bases not matched to a gene. The V gene's germline CDR1 is SGHTA and CDR2 FQGNSA. CDR3 sequence reads: CASSLLREGAQYF. In nucleotides, the CDR3 is TGTGCCAGCAGCTTACTGCGGGAGGGAGCCCAGTACTTC. Complete variable domain (other parts from reference TRBV7-2 and TRBJ2-5): GAGVSQSPSNKVTEKGKDVELRCDPISGHTALYWYRQSLGQGLEFLIYFQGNSAPDKSGLPSDRFSAERTGGSVSTLTIQRTQQEDSAVYLCASSLLREGAQYFGPGTRLLVL.

The chain employs TRBV29-1 and TRBJ2-1, with 9 bases aligning to TRBD2. The CDR3 runs 12 residues. After removal of 8 bases from V and 6 bases from J, the junction contained 5 bases not matched to a gene. From germline, CDR1 is SQVTM and CDR2 ANQGSEA. The DNA of the CDR3 is TGCAGCCATGCGGGGGGGGCCAATGAGCAGTTCTTC. Residues: CSHAGGANEQFF.

A remark on this clonotype: A much larger clonotype is one base distant, so this may be a read error. The chain employs TRBV20-1 and TRBJ1-2, with D perhaps TRBD1 (6 bases). Germline V lookup: CDR1 DFQATT, CDR2 SNEGSKA (reference sequence). Deletions cut 7 bases from V and 4 bases from J, with 25 bases between. The CDR3 is 16 residues long. CDR3 in DNA: TGCAGTGTCCCGAGCCCGCACAGGGAGGGGAGCTATGGCTACACCTTC. Protein sequence: CSVPSPHREGSYGYTF.

This clonotype was counted a few times. The genes are TRBV11-2 and TRBJ2-7; the match to TRBD2 covers 7 bases. Germline V gives CDR1 SGHAT, CDR2 FQNNGV. The CDR3 totals 13 residues. V trimming: 3 bases; J trimming: 5 bases; junction bases outside the gene matches: 4. As DNA, the CDR3 is TGTGCCAGCAGCTTTGGGCGGGGGAACGAGCAGTACTTC. Its protein product is CASSFGRGNEQYF.

This clonotype occurred a few times. This chain joins TRBV4-1 and TRBJ1-5; D perhaps matches TRBD1 (5 bases). This CDR3 region has 17 residues. Germline CDR1 MGHRA, CDR2 YSYEKL. V was clipped by 4 bases and J by 3 bases, with 19 bases between them. CDR3 coding DNA: TGCGCCAGCAGCCCGGGCTCGAGGGGACTTCCCAATCAGCCCCAGCATTTT. This gives the protein CASSPGSRGLPNQPQHF.

This clonotype was counted ten times or more. The chain has TRBV28 and TRBJ2-5, with TRBD1 matching 10 bases. Germline V gene sequence: CDR1 MDHEN, CDR2 SYDVKM. V shed 3 bases and J 4 bases; nucleotides not matched to a gene: 8. The CDR3 totals 16 residues. The CDR3 nucleotides are TGTGCCAGCAGTTTTCCGGACAGGGGGGATCCAGAGACCCAGTACTTC. Translation gives CASSFPDRGDPETQYF. The complete variable domain, with remaining parts taken from reference TRBV28 and TRBJ2-5, reads DVKVTQSSRYLVKRTGEKVFLECVQDMDHENMFWYRQDPGLGLRLIYFSYDVKMKEKGDIPEGYSVSREKKERFSLILESASTNQTSMYLCASSFPDRGDPETQYFGPGTRLLVL.

A note on this clonotype: A junction end diverges from the germline sequence, so it may reflect a read error. The V and J genes are TRBV12-5 and TRBJ2-1; D ambiguous. CDR1 is LGHNT and CDR2 is FRNRAP in the germline V gene. The CDR3 has 15 amino acids. The CDR3 loop is CVSGTSAGTYNEQFF. The CDR3 region has the DNA TGTGTTAGTGGTACCTCGGCAGGAACCTACAATGAGCAGTTCTTC.

This chain joins TRBV6-9 and TRBJ2-7, with 8 positions matching TRBD2. Germline CDR1 is MNHGY and CDR2 is SVAAGI. This CDR3 has 17 residues. V was clipped by 3 bases and J by 2 bases; unmatched bases: 12. The CDR3, as DNA: TGTGCCAGCAGTTACAATCCCACAAGCGGGAGCACCTACGAGCAGTACTTC. Protein product: CASSYNPTSGSTYEQYF.

This clonotype was counted at least ten times. This chain connects TRBV10-3 to TRBJ2-7; 11 nucleotides match TRBD2. The CDR3 consists of 17 residues. Germline CDR1 ENHRY, CDR2 SYGVKD. V lost 3 bases, J lost 0 bases, and 7 bases stayed unmatched. The CDR3 sequence is CAISEIAGGRASYEQYF. DNA of the CDR3: TGTGCCATCAGTGAAATAGCGGGAGGGAGGGCCTCCTACGAGCAGTACTTC.

V gene TRBV7-9 combines with J gene TRBJ2-6, with TRBD2 as a possible D gene (5 bases). Germline V CDR1 and CDR2: SEHNR, FQNEAQ (reference sequence). V was clipped by 5 bases and J by 2 bases, with 10 bases between them. CDR3 size: 15 residues. CDR3: CASSRWGAGANVLTF. DNA for the CDR3: TGTGCCAGCAGCCGGTGGGGAGCTGGGGCCAACGTCCTGACTTTC.

This clonotype was counted ten times or more. The chain links TRBV7-8 to TRBJ1-2; D may be TRBD1 (6 bases). The CDR3 totals 17 residues. Trimming removed 0 bases at V and 3 bases at J, with 17 bases between. Germline V gene lookup returns CDR1 SGHVS and CDR2 FQNEAQ. For the CDR3, the DNA is TGTGCCAGCAGCTTAGCATTGTTAACAGGGTTGGACTATGGCTACACCTTC. It yields the protein CASSLALLTGLDYGYTF.

This clonotype has at least ten counts. V gene TRBV3-1 combines with J gene TRBJ2-2; D possibly uses TRBD1 or TRBD2 (6 bases each). The CDR3 runs 14 residues. Germline lookup yields CDR1 LGHDT and CDR2 YNNKEL (reference sequence). V was clipped by 8 bases and J by 0 bases, with 10 bases between them. Here the CDR3 reads CASLGGANTGELFF. CDR3 coding DNA: TGTGCCAGCCTGGGGGGCGCGAACACCGGGGAGCTGTTTTTT.

This clonotype appeared a few times. This chain links TRBV5-1 with TRBJ1-1; no clear D gene. The germline V gene encodes CDR1 SGHRS and CDR2 YFSETQ. CDR3 length: 16 amino acids. Between the trimmed V and J ends, which lost 1 base and 5 bases, there was a span of 18 bases. CDR3 region: CASSLSLVEGWTEAFF. As DNA, the CDR3 is TGCGCCAGCAGCTTGAGTCTCGTAGAGGGTTGGACTGAAGCTTTCTTT.

The rearrangement links TRBV4-2 to TRBJ2-2; 10 nucleotides line up with TRBD1. The CDR3 covers 17 residues. CDR1 and CDR2 from the germline V gene are LGHNA and YNFKEQ. Unmatched junction bases numbered 11, after V lost 4 bases and J lost 6 bases. CDR3 sequence reads: CASSPDRDRGVAGELFF. The CDR3 nucleotides read TGTGCCAGCAGCCCAGACCGGGACAGGGGAGTTGCCGGGGAGCTGTTTTTT.

This clonotype was recorded a few times. The chain carries TRBV27 and TRBJ2-7; D perhaps matches TRBD2 (5 bases). V gave up 5 bases and J gave up 0 bases, with 17 bases separating them. The CDR3 has 16 amino acids. The germline V gene has CDR1 MNHEY and CDR2 SMNVEV (reference sequence). The CDR3: CASSPHVTGSSYEQYF. CDR3 DNA sequence: TGTGCCAGCAGTCCCCATGTGACGGGGAGCTCCTACGAGCAGTACTTC.